The 31 T cell receptor beta chains reported below all come from one sample, sequenced in a study of blood T cell repertoires in COVID-19. TCRdb keeps only in-frame clones here, not all; method: immunoSEQ multiplex PCR. The sample lists some 200,000 clones, roughly nine tenths occurring once. The specimen was peripheral blood. The receptors were sampled from a woman aged 80 or over in a cohort sampled during active or convalescent COVID-19.

The CDR3 here is CASSLQGRGYEKLFF. The DNA for the CDR3 is TGTGCCAGCAGTTTACAGGGGAGGGGATATGAAAAACTGTTTTTT. The chain recombines TRBV7-9 with TRBJ1-4; 7 bases align to TRBD1. Germline assignment: CDR1 SEHNR and CDR2 FQNEAQ (reference sequence). The CDR3 extends over 15 amino acids. Germline trimming cut 6 bases from V and 6 bases from J; bases unmatched to any gene: 10.

V usage is TRBV11-2 and J usage is TRBJ2-3; TRBD2 matches 8 bases. Trimming removed 5 bases from V and 1 base from J; junction bases left unmatched: 5. Germline V gene sequence: CDR1 SGHAT, CDR2 FQNNGV. The CDR3 totals 15 residues. CDR3 nucleotides: TGTGCCAGCAGCACCGGGGGGGTGGGCACAGATACGCAGTATTTT. It codes for CASSTGGVGTDTQYF.

The V gene is TRBV5-1, the J gene TRBJ1-4, with no clear D. In germline, CDR1 is SGHRS, CDR2 YFSETQ. This CDR3 region has 14 residues. Trimming cost V 5 bases and J 0 bases, with 8 bases left between them. The CDR3 loop is CASRRETTNEKLFF. CDR3 coding DNA: TGCGCCAGCAGGAGGGAGACAACTAATGAAAAACTGTTTTTT. Looking up the rest from reference TRBV5-1 and TRBJ1-4 gives the full variable domain: KAGVTQTPRYLIKTRGQQVTLSCSPISGHRSVSWYQQTPGQGLQFLFEYFSETQRNKGNFPGRFSGRQFSNSRSEMNVSTLELGDSALYLCASRRETTNEKLFFGSGTQLSVL.

This chain links TRBV19 with TRBJ1-5; 8 nucleotides match TRBD1. The CDR3 consists of 16 residues. The ends lost 7 bases at V and 5 bases at J; junction bases unmatched: 13. The V gene's germline CDR1 is LNHDA and CDR2 SQIVND (reference sequence). The CDR3 nucleotides are TGTGCCAGTACCCTAAATGGGCAGGGGGCTTATCAGCCCCAGCATTTT. Translated, it gives CASTLNGQGAYQPQHF.

This clone was seen just once. V usage is TRBV11-2 and J usage is TRBJ2-7, with D possibly matching TRBD2 (6 bases). Trimming took 7 bases from V and 6 from J, leaving 19 bases between them. The CDR3 runs to 14 residues. From germline, CDR1 is SGHAT and CDR2 FQNNGV. CDR3 amino acids: CASNLSGSPGEQYV. CDR3 coding DNA: TGTGCCAGCAACCTCAGCGGGTCCCCGGGCGAGCAGTACGTC.

This chain connects TRBV5-8 to TRBJ2-3, with TRBD2 matching 10 bases. The V and J ends lost 2 bases and 4 bases, in that order; junction bases with no gene match: 13. CDR1 is SGHTS, CDR2 YDEGEE, per germline. The CDR3 extends over 18 amino acids. The CDR3 DNA follows: TGTGCCAGCAGCTTTTCCCTTTTACTAGCGGGGTTCGCAGATACGCAGTATTTT. Protein sequence: CASSFSLLLAGFADTQYF.

The chain joins TRBV3-1 (or the pseudogene TRBV3-2) to TRBJ2-6; D uncertain. This CDR3 region has 15 residues. V was trimmed by 4 bases and J by 2 bases, leaving 9 bases between them. Germline V gene data show CDR1 as LGHDT and CDR2 as YNNKEL (reference sequence). CDR3 in amino acids: CASSLSSAGANVLTF. The CDR3 nucleotides read TGTGCCAGCAGCCTGAGTTCGGCTGGGGCCAACGTCCTGACTTTC.

This chain links TRBV9 with TRBJ2-2, with 11 bases that match TRBD1. V dropped 3 bases and J dropped 4; count of bases not matched to a gene: 5. Germline V gene lookup returns CDR1 SGDLS and CDR2 YYNGEE. This CDR3 region has 16 residues. The chain's CDR3 is CASSAYGTGGTGELFF. In nucleotides, the CDR3 is TGTGCCAGCAGCGCATACGGGACAGGGGGCACCGGGGAGCTGTTTTTT.

V usage is TRBV7-9 and J usage is TRBJ2-5, with 8 nucleotides matching TRBD1. The germline V gene encodes CDR1 SEHNR and CDR2 FQNEAQ (reference sequence). Unmatched junction bases numbered 9, after V lost 4 bases and J lost 5 bases. The CDR3 is 15 amino acids. This CDR3 reads CASSSVDRADETQYF. The CDR3 DNA is TGTGCCAGCAGCTCCGTGGACAGGGCGGACGAGACCCAGTACTTC.

The chain employs TRBV6-5 and TRBJ2-7; TRBD2 is a possible D gene (6 bases). Trimming took off 6 bases at V and 4 bases at J, with 7 bases between the two ends. From germline, CDR1 is MNHEY and CDR2 SVGAGI. CDR3 length equals 11 residues. The CDR3 DNA follows: TGTGCCAGCAGGAGCGGGTACGAGCAGTACGTC. It codes for CASRSGYEQYV.

This clone was found a few times. The V call is TRBV11-2, the J call TRBJ2-2, with 8 bases matching TRBD1. Germline CDR1 reads SGHAT; CDR2 reads FQNNGV. The CDR3 has 15 amino acids. V was pared by 4 bases and J by 5 bases, with 6 bases of the junction left unmatched. CDR3 coding DNA: TGTGCCAGCAGCTCCACAGGGGGAAGGACCGGGGAGCTGTTTTTT. It yields the protein CASSSTGGRTGELFF. Full variable domain (missing parts from reference TRBV11-2 and TRBJ2-2): EAGVAQSPRYKIIEKRQSVAFWCNPISGHATLYWYQQILGQGPKLLIQFQNNGVVDDSQLPKDRFSAERLKGVDSTLKIQPAKLEDSAVYLCASSSTGGRTGELFFGEGSRLTVL.

V is TRBV5-4 and J is TRBJ2-7, with 9 bases lining up with TRBD1. The germline gives CDR1 SGHNT, CDR2 YYREEE (reference sequence). The CDR3 length is 14 residues. V lost 3 bases, J lost 4 bases, and 5 bases stayed unmatched. CDR3 in amino acids: CASSSPGQGYEQYV. The CDR3 region has the DNA TGTGCCAGCAGCTCCCCGGGACAGGGATACGAGCAGTACGTC.

CDR3 protein: CASPARRERTYEQYV. The CDR3 DNA reads TGTGCCAGCCCAGCCCGGCGGGAGAGAACCTACGAGCAGTACGTC. V is TRBV21-1 and J is TRBJ2-7; the listed D gene, TRBD2, was not tested against the DNA. TRBV21-1 is listed as a pseudogene. This CDR3 is 15 amino acids long.

The J gene is TRBJ1-5, the V gene TRBV2; TRBD1 matches 7 bases. V lost 8 bases to trimming and J lost 4 bases; unmatched junction nucleotides: 2. Germline CDR1 is SNHLY and CDR2 is FYNNEI. CDR3 length: 12 residues. In nucleotides, the CDR3 is TGTGCCAGCCAACAGGGGAATCAGCCCCAGCATTTT. This translates into CASQQGNQPQHF.

This sequence joins TRBV12-3 or TRBV12-4 and TRBJ1-2; 7 bases agree with TRBD1. The CDR3 is 13 amino acids. Trimming removed 4 bases from V and 4 bases from J; junction bases left unmatched: 3. The DNA of the CDR3 is TGTGCCAGCAGTTGGGGACAGCCCTATGGCTACACCTTC. Translating it yields CASSWGQPYGYTF.

This clone was seen a few times. The chain combines TRBV6-5 with TRBJ2-3; 11 positions agree with TRBD1. The CDR3 length is 15 residues. CDR1 is MNHEY and CDR2 is SVGAGI in the germline V gene. V trimming: 2 bases; J trimming: 6 bases; junction bases outside the gene matches: 4. This CDR3 reads CASSYGQGASDTQYF. CDR3 DNA: TGTGCCAGCAGTTACGGACAGGGGGCGTCGGATACGCAGTATTTT.

This clone has just one count. The CDR3 spells CASSVETGQNYGYTF. CDR3 nucleotide sequence: TGTGCCAGCAGCGTAGAGACAGGACAAAATTATGGCTACACCTTC. The chain joins TRBV9 to TRBJ1-2; perhaps TRBD1 as D (6 bases). Trimming took off 0 bases at V and 5 bases at J, with 14 bases between the two ends. The CDR3 sequence is 15 residues long. Germline CDR1 is SGDLS and CDR2 is YYNGEE. Full variable domain (remainder filled in from reference TRBV9 and TRBJ1-2): DSGVTQTPKHLITATGQRVTLRCSPRSGDLSVYWYQQSLDQGLQFLIQYYNGEERAKGNILERFSAQQFPDLHSELNLSSLELGDSALYFCASSVETGQNYGYTFGSGTRLTVV.

The chain recombines TRBV6-6 with TRBJ2-3; TRBD2 aligns across 10 bases. The length of the CDR3 is 16 residues. Germline V CDR1 and CDR2: MNHNY, SVGAGI (reference sequence). V lost 2 bases to trimming and J lost 5 bases; unmatched junction nucleotides: 7. The CDR3 nucleotides are TGTGCCAGCAGTTACGGTAGCGGGGGGTATGGAGATACGCAGTATTTT. Translation: CASSYGSGGYGDTQYF.

A few counts support this clone. The chain uses TRBV4-2 and TRBJ1-2, with 8 bases identical to TRBD1. The germline V gene encodes CDR1 LGHNA and CDR2 YNFKEQ. The CDR3 consists of 15 residues. The junction had 6 bases not matched to a gene; V was cut back by 1 base and J by 5 bases. CDR3: CASSQGGQADYGYTF. CDR3 sequence (DNA): TGTGCCAGCAGCCAAGGGGGACAGGCCGATTATGGCTACACCTTC.

This rearrangement joins TRBV5-4 to TRBJ2-3, with 9 positions matching TRBD2. There are 16 residues in the CDR3. Germline CDR1 SGHNT, CDR2 YYREEE (reference sequence). The J segment lost 6 bases and the V segment lost 0 bases, leaving 8 bases of the junction unmatched. This chain's CDR3 is CASSLDLAGGVDTQYF. CDR3 bases: TGTGCCAGCAGCTTGGACTTGGCGGGGGGGGTGGATACGCAGTATTTT.

The CDR3: CSVEGTLLGTFF. CDR3 DNA: TGCAGCGTTGAAGGGACACTTTTGGGGACTTTCTTT. The V call is TRBV29-1, the J call TRBJ1-1, with a weak D call TRBD1 (5 bases). This CDR3 has 12 amino acids. The germline V gene encodes CDR1 SQVTM and CDR2 ANQGSEA. Deletions cut 1 base from V and 12 bases from J, with 15 bases between.

This chain connects TRBV12-3 or TRBV12-4 to TRBJ1-3, with D maybe TRBD1 (5 bases). Deletions cut 11 bases from V and 1 base from J, with 12 bases between. CDR3 size: 13 residues. The CDR3 loop reads CACSTDSGNTIYF. DNA of the CDR3: TGTGCCTGCTCGACAGATTCTGGAAACACCATATATTTT.

The rearrangement links TRBV5-1 to TRBJ2-5; 8 bases are shared with TRBD1. Germline V gene data show CDR1 as SGHRS and CDR2 as YFSETQ. V lost 6 bases and J lost 4; bases outside the gene matches: 8. The CDR3 runs to 14 residues. CDR3 sequence: CASTTGTGVETQYF. In DNA, the CDR3 is TGCGCCAGCACCACAGGGACAGGAGTAGAGACCCAGTACTTC.

The J gene is TRBJ1-1, the V gene TRBV5-1; 9 bases line up with TRBD1. Germline V CDR1 and CDR2: SGHRS, YFSETQ. The CDR3 loop spans 15 amino acids. With V trimmed by 4 bases and J by 4 bases, 8 bases remained unmatched. The CDR3 region is CASSPTQTGGTEAFF. CDR3 nucleotide sequence: TGCGCCAGCAGCCCGACGCAGACAGGGGGCACTGAAGCTTTCTTT.

The chain has TRBV7-9 and TRBJ2-5, with 12 bases that match TRBD1. Germline-derived CDR1 and CDR2 are SEHNR and FQNEAQ (reference sequence). Losses at the gene ends were 2 bases for V and 5 bases for J; bases not matched to a gene: 9. This CDR3 is built from 17 residues. The CDR3, as DNA: TGTGCCAGCAGCTTATGGGACAGGGGGCGACTAGCTGAGACCCAGTACTTC. Translating gives CASSLWDRGRLAETQYF.

The chain uses TRBV30 and TRBJ1-6; D not certain. Germline V gene sequence: CDR1 GTSNPN, CDR2 SVGIG (reference sequence). Deletions cut 3 bases from V and 7 bases from J, with 10 bases between. The CDR3 is 13 amino acids. The CDR3 reads CAWRIQVNSPLHF. DNA for the CDR3: TGTGCCTGGAGAATACAAGTCAATTCACCCCTCCACTTT.

The chain links TRBV5-5 to TRBJ2-3; 8 positions match TRBD2. The CDR3 consists of 16 residues. V lost 4 bases and J lost 6; bases outside the gene matches: 13. CDR1 and CDR2 (germline): SGHKS, YYEKEE (reference sequence). The CDR3: CASSTRTSYSGDTQYF. CDR3 bases: TGTGCCAGCAGCACCCGGACTAGCTACAGCGGGGATACGCAGTATTTT.

The chain joins TRBV24-1 to TRBJ1-1, with D maybe TRBD1 (6 bases). The CDR3 has 14 amino acids. Germline lookup yields CDR1 KGHDR and CDR2 SFDVKD. V gave up 8 bases and J gave up 4 bases, with 16 bases separating them. The CDR3 DNA sequence: TGTGCCACCACCCAATCCGGGGGGCCCACTGAAGCTTTCTTT. This codes for CATTQSGGPTEAFF.

The V and J genes are TRBV7-9 and TRBJ1-2; D not resolved. The germline CDR1 and CDR2 sequences are SEHNR and FQNEAQ (reference sequence). The CDR3 is 13 amino acids. Trimming took off 1 base at V and 3 bases at J, with 6 bases between the two ends. The CDR3 here is CASSLGADYGYTF. The CDR3 DNA follows: TGTGCCAGCAGCTTAGGAGCTGACTATGGCTACACCTTC.

This clone was observed a handful of times. The rearrangement joins TRBV18 to TRBJ2-3, with TRBD1 matching 7 bases. This CDR3 has 15 residues. V shed 6 bases and J 1 base; nucleotides not matched to a gene: 7. Germline CDR1 KGHSH, CDR2 LQKENI. The CDR3 DNA reads as TGTGCCAGCTCCCCTCGACAGGGCCGCACAGATACGCAGTATTTT. Protein product: CASSPRQGRTDTQYF. Variable domain in full (rest from reference TRBV18 and TRBJ2-3): NAGVMQNPRHLVRRRGQEARLRCSPMKGHSHVYWYRQLPEEGLKFMVYLQKENIIDESGMPKERFSAEFPKEGPSILRIQQVVRGDSAAYFCASSPRQGRTDTQYFGPGTRLTVL.

This clone came up once. The genes are TRBV2 and TRBJ2-2, with 8 nucleotides matching TRBD1. Germline lookup yields CDR1 SNHLY and CDR2 FYNNEI. V lost 2 bases, J lost 1 base, and 6 bases stayed unmatched. The CDR3 is made up of 17 amino acids. The CDR3 sequence: CASSEWAGTGNTGELFF. The CDR3 nucleotides are TGTGCCAGCAGTGAATGGGCCGGGACAGGGAACACCGGGGAGCTGTTTTTT.